One and the same sample provided the 10 T cell receptor beta chains below, sequenced in a study of CD8 T cells in ankylosing spondylitis. TCRdb reanalysed the 5' RACE reads using MiXCR and keeps one entry per CDR3 protein. The sample has about 120,000 distinct CDR3 sequences; roughly 13% are singletons. The sample consisted of blood, either unsorted or a sorted T cell fraction (not recorded which). Every receptor here comes from a female donor with ankylosing spondylitis or in good health (not recorded which).

The chain has TRBV7-3 and TRBJ2-2; TRBD2 agrees at 10 bases. The germline V gene encodes CDR1 SGHTA and CDR2 FQGTGA. The trim removed 4 bases at V and 6 bases at J, leaving 5 bases unmatched. The length of the CDR3 is 15 residues. The DNA of the CDR3 is TGTGCCAGCAGCTCCCCGACTAGCGGGCCCGGGGAGCTGTTTTTT. Its protein is CASSSPTSGPGELFF.

This clonotype was picked up many times. The chain joins TRBV7-9 to TRBJ2-5, with 9 bases fitting TRBD1. Germline CDR1 SEHNR, CDR2 FQNEAQ (reference sequence). This CDR3 spans 15 amino acids. V shed 5 bases, J shed 5 bases, and the junction held 9 bases outside the gene matches. The CDR3 region is CASSLLPDRGETQYF. The CDR3 DNA follows: TGTGCCAGCAGCCTATTACCCGACAGGGGGGAGACCCAGTACTTC.

The chain employs TRBV7-3 and TRBJ2-3, with 9 nucleotides matching TRBD2. This CDR3 contains 15 residues. V trimming: 0 bases; J trimming: 5 bases; junction bases outside the gene matches: 3. Germline assignment: CDR1 SGHTA and CDR2 FQGTGA. The chain's CDR3 is CASSLTAGGRDTQYF. The CDR3 DNA follows: TGTGCCAGCAGCTTAACAGCGGGGGGCCGAGATACGCAGTATTTT.

This clonotype was counted only a few times. V and J are TRBV7-9 and TRBJ1-2; 9 positions agree with TRBD1. The CDR3 has 16 amino acids. Germline values: CDR1 SEHNR, CDR2 FQNEAQ (reference sequence). The junction had 10 bases not matched to a gene; V was cut back by 5 bases and J by 3 bases. The CDR3 reads CASSPRGQGFYYGYTF. CDR3 DNA sequence: TGTGCCAGCAGCCCTAGGGGACAGGGATTCTACTATGGCTACACCTTC.

This clonotype was seen at least ten times. The J gene is TRBJ2-2, the V gene TRBV3-1, with unresolved D. CDR1 LGHDT and CDR2 YNNKEL come from the germline V gene (reference sequence). CDR3 length equals 13 residues. Between the trimmed V and J ends, which lost 1 base and 5 bases, there was a span of 5 bases. As DNA, the CDR3 is TGTGCCAGCAGCCAAGGTGGGACCGGGGAGCTGTTTTTT. Encoded protein: CASSQGGTGELFF.

This clonotype was observed many times. The gene calls are TRBV10-3 and TRBJ1-1; D perhaps matches TRBD1 (6 bases). Per germline, CDR1 ENHRY and CDR2 SYGVKD. This CDR3 spans 13 amino acids. V gave up 6 bases and J gave up 2 bases, with 10 bases separating them. CDR3 in DNA: TGTGCCATCAGCCCGGGACAAAACACTGAAGCTTTCTTT. The encoded protein is CAISPGQNTEAFF.

The chain recombines TRBV27 with TRBJ2-6, with 7 nucleotides matching TRBD2. The length of the CDR3 is 15 residues. With 1 base clipped from V and 7 bases from J, the junction kept 4 bases outside the gene matches. Germline CDR1 MNHEY, CDR2 SMNVEV (reference sequence). The CDR3: CASSLFGGNANVLTF. The CDR3 bases are TGTGCCAGCAGTTTATTCGGGGGGAACGCCAACGTCCTGACTTTC.

This clonotype was seen only a few times. The rearrangement links TRBV27 to TRBJ2-1, with 7 positions matching TRBD2. CDR1 MNHEY and CDR2 SMNVEV come from the germline V gene (reference sequence). The ends lost 4 bases at V and 0 bases at J; junction bases unmatched: 3. This CDR3 has 15 amino acids. The CDR3 nucleotides read TGTGCCAGCAGTTCGTCTAGCGGCTCCTACAATGAGCAGTTCTTC. It translates to CASSSSSGSYNEQFF.

This clonotype occurred a few times. The chain is built from TRBV20-1 and TRBJ1-1; D is unresolved. This CDR3 comprises 14 residues. In germline, CDR1 is DFQATT, CDR2 SNEGSKA (reference sequence). The V end lost 0 bases, the J end lost 1 base, and 9 bases lay between the germline ends. The CDR3 region is CSARDGVGNTEAFF. DNA of the CDR3: TGCAGTGCTAGAGATGGTGTGGGGAACACTGAAGCTTTCTTT.

This sequence joins TRBV28 and TRBJ1-2, with TRBD1 identical over 12 bases. Trimming cost V 5 bases and J 4 bases; bases outside gene matches: 11. The CDR3 extends over 17 amino acids. Germline-derived CDR1 and CDR2 are MDHEN and SYDVKM. Here the CDR3 DNA reads TGTGCCAGCAGTGAAGGGGGACAGGGGGCGAGCTCCTATGGCTACACCTTC. Its protein is CASSEGGQGASSYGYTF.